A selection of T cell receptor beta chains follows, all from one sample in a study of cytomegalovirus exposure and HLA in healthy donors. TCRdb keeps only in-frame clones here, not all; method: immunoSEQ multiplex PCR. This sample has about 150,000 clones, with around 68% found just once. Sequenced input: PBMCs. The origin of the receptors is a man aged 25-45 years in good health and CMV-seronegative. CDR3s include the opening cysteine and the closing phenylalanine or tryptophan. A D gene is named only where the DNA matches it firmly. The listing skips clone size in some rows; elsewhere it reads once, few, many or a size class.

CASSSVIQGNGAFF	TGTGCCAGCAGCTCAGTTATACAGGGGAATGGAGCTTTCTTT	.	TRBV7-2	TRBJ1-1	TRBD1
CSVESRTGSYNEQFF	TGCAGCGTTGAGAGCCGGACAGGCTCCTACAATGAGCAGTTCTTC	.	TRBV29-1	TRBJ2-1	TRBD1
CAWSASAQGYNEQFF	TGTGCCTGGAGTGCGAGCGCACAGGGTTACAATGAGCAGTTCTTC	.	TRBV30	TRBJ2-1	.
CASSQDLDRVGQPQHF	TGCGCCAGCAGCCAAGATCTGGACAGGGTGGGACAGCCCCAGCATTTT	.	TRBV4-3	TRBJ1-5	TRBD1
CASSKPFGTDYNEQFF	TGCGCCAGCAGCAAGCCCTTCGGGACAGACTACAATGAGCAGTTCTTC	.	TRBV5-1	TRBJ2-1	TRBD1
CASSEAWGDNSPLHF	TGTGCCAGCAGTGAAGCGTGGGGGGATAATTCACCCCTCCACTTT	.	TRBV6-1	TRBJ1-6	.
CSVEGGLEAFF	TGCAGCGTTGAAGGGGGCCTTGAAGCTTTCTTT	.	TRBV29-1	TRBJ1-1	.
CAISATTGGGKAFF	TGTGCCATCAGTGCAACAACAGGGGGAGGGAAGGCTTTCTTT	.	TRBV10-3	TRBJ1-1	TRBD1
CASSEYGENYGYTF	TGTGCCAGCAGTGAATATGGAGAGAACTATGGCTACACCTTC	.	TRBV25-1	TRBJ1-2	.
CASSVDGGLSYNEQFF	TGTGCCAGCAGCGTAGATGGGGGCCTCTCCTACAATGAGCAGTTCTTC	.	TRBV9	TRBJ2-1	.
CASRLGEINTEAFF	TGTGCAAGTCGCTTAGGGGAGATTAACACTGAAGCTTTCTTT	few	TRBV12-2	TRBJ1-1	.
CSVDRRRVDRGGSTDTQYF	TGCAGCGTTGACCGGCGAAGAGTTGACAGGGGAGGTAGCACAGATACGCAGTATTTT	.	TRBV29-1	TRBJ2-3	TRBD1
CASSYSGAGNEQFF	TGTGCCAGCAGTTACTCAGGGGCCGGGAATGAGCAGTTCTTC	.	TRBV6-5	TRBJ2-1	.
CASSELAGGGETQYF	TGTGCCAGCAGCGAACTAGCGGGGGGCGGAGAGACCCAGTACTTC	few	TRBV5-4	TRBJ2-5	TRBD2
CASSLRDRGKAFF	TGTGCCAGCAGTCTCCGGGACAGGGGAAAAGCTTTCTTT	.	TRBV28	TRBJ1-1	TRBD1
CASSPTKGAGGTEAFF	TGTGCCAGCTCACCGACCAAGGGGGCAGGGGGCACTGAAGCTTTCTTT	.	TRBV18	TRBJ1-1	TRBD1
CASGSGTNNSPLHF	TGTGCCAGTGGTTCCGGGACAAATAATTCACCCCTCCACTTT	.	TRBV2	TRBJ1-6	.
CASIGEFSDTQYF	TGTGCCAGCATCGGGGAATTCTCAGATACGCAGTATTTT	.	TRBV5-4	TRBJ2-3	.
CASGPGLRETQYF	TGTGCCAGCGGTCCGGGATTGCGAGAGACCCAGTACTTC	.	TRBV6-4	TRBJ2-5	.
CSGRTGVYEQYF	TGCAGCGGGCGGACAGGAGTCTACGAGCAGTACTTC	.	TRBV29-1	TRBJ2-7	TRBD1
CASSGTGVTFVRYGYPF	TGTGCCAGCAGTGGGACAGGGGTTACCTTCGTGCGCTATGGCTACCCCTTC	few	TRBV6-1	TRBJ1-2	TRBD1
CASSEAWQTEAFF	TGTGCCAGCAGTGAAGCATGGCAGACTGAAGCTTTCTTT	.	TRBV2	TRBJ1-1	.
CASTPTGTLGGYTF	TGTGCCAGTACTCCCACCGGGACTCTTGGCGGCTACACCTTC	.	TRBV19	TRBJ1-2	.